This passage covers 17 T cell receptor beta chains from one sample sequenced in a study of T cells expressing NK-cell markers. TCRdb reprocessed the 5' RACE reads and reports one entry per CDR3 protein, with no DNA. This sample's table reports fewer than 25,000 distinct CDR3 sequences. The sequenced sample was blood T cells: a sorted CD56 or NKG2C T cell subset, CD4+ or CD8+ T cells, or bulk PBMC T cells (not recorded which). The receptors were gathered from a man aged 18-75 years in good health.

J is TRBJ1-1 and V is TRBV11-2. The CDR3 is 15 residues long. In germline, CDR1 is SGHAT, CDR2 FQNNGV. CDR3 loop: CASSLNLNKRGDAFF.

The V call is TRBV27, the J call TRBJ2-1. This CDR3 is built from 12 residues. Germline V CDR1 and CDR2: MNHEY, SMNVEV (reference sequence). The CDR3 here is CASSLIGNEQFF.

The chain carries TRBV3-1 and TRBJ2-7; no DNA is available, so the TRBD1 call from TCRdb remains unchecked. Germline CDR1 LGHDT, CDR2 YNNKEL (reference sequence). This CDR3 is built from 15 residues. The CDR3 loop is CASSPTGGHLIEQYF.

The chain uses TRBV6-5 and TRBJ1-2. Germline assignment: CDR1 MNHEY and CDR2 SVGAGI. The length of the CDR3 is 15 residues. This chain's CDR3 is CASSYWTAAGYGYTF.

The gene calls are TRBV6-5 and TRBJ2-1; TCRdb lists TRBD1, though no DNA is available to test this call. CDR1 and CDR2 (germline): MNHEY, SVGAGI. The CDR3 is 15 residues long. The CDR3 protein is CASSYTGGPYNEQFF.

The chain combines TRBV5-6 with TRBJ2-7; as DNA is missing, the TRBD1 call by TCRdb cannot be tested. CDR1 and CDR2 (germline): SGHDT, YYEEEE. The CDR3 runs 15 residues. The CDR3 region is CASSLSEGAYNEQYF.

The chain uses TRBV5-8 and TRBJ2-1. The germline V gene has CDR1 SGHTS and CDR2 YDEGEE. CDR3 length equals 15 residues. The CDR3 is CASSLDPSSYNEQFF.

The V gene is TRBV28, the J gene TRBJ2-2; lacking DNA, the TRBD1 call made by TCRdb goes unchecked. Germline CDR1 is MDHEN and CDR2 is SYDVKM. The CDR3 sequence is 16 residues long. Here the CDR3 reads CASNHKPRGAPGELFF.

The CDR3 loop reads CASSPQAWTVYSNQPQHF. The rearrangement joins TRBV4-1 to TRBJ1-5. The V gene's germline CDR1 is MGHRA and CDR2 YSYEKL. CDR3 length: 18 residues.

The V gene is TRBV7-6, the J gene TRBJ2-7; TCRdb lists TRBD2, though no DNA is available to test this call. Germline-derived CDR1 and CDR2 are SGHVS and FNYEAQ. The CDR3 runs to 16 residues. CDR3 protein: CASSLVLGLTSYEQYF.

The chain joins TRBV11-1 to TRBJ2-1; TCRdb picks TRBD2, but there is no DNA to check that call. The CDR3 consists of 18 residues. Germline lookup yields CDR1 SGHAT and CDR2 FQDESV (reference sequence). CDR3 loop: CASSPPFRLAGTYNEQFF.

The chain employs TRBV20-1 and TRBJ1-5; TCRdb designates TRBD1, a call that cannot be tested without DNA. Germline V gene data show CDR1 as DFQATT and CDR2 as SNEGSKA (reference sequence). The CDR3 runs 14 residues. CDR3: CSARGTGGDQPQHF.

This chain joins TRBV7-9 and TRBJ2-7. This CDR3 comprises 11 residues. The germline V gene has CDR1 SEHNR and CDR2 FQNEAQ (reference sequence). The chain's CDR3 is CASTRAYEQYF.

The J gene is TRBJ2-2, the V gene TRBV20-1; TCRdb's D call, TRBD2, is unchecked because there is no DNA. Germline V CDR1 and CDR2: DFQATT, SNEGSKA (reference sequence). The CDR3 loop spans 20 amino acids. The CDR3 sequence is CSAREPDSGGTRSNTGELFF.

The chain employs TRBV5-4 and TRBJ2-3. Germline assignment: CDR1 SGHNT and CDR2 YYREEE (reference sequence). CDR3 size: 15 residues. This CDR3 reads CASSLGSYGTDTQYF.

The chain links TRBV7-9 to TRBJ1-4; there is no DNA to check the TCRdb D call of TRBD1. The CDR3 extends over 17 amino acids. CDR1 and CDR2 (germline): SEHNR, FQNEAQ (reference sequence). The CDR3 reads CASSLRGNTGSNEKLFF.

The genes are TRBV6-1 and TRBJ2-3; TCRdb calls TRBD1, which cannot be checked without DNA. This CDR3 is built from 17 residues. Germline V lookup: CDR1 MNHNS, CDR2 SASEGT. CDR3 protein: CASSAQGQGAKRDTQYF.